This TCR beta chain was documented in a study of T cell responses to AZD1222 COVID-19 vaccine. The CDR3 is made up of 17 amino acids. With 2 bases clipped from V and 5 bases from J, the junction kept 15 bases outside the gene matches. CDR1 SQVTM and CDR2 ANQGSEA come from the germline V gene. This table comes from immunoSEQ multiplex PCR, and its TCRdb copy is limited to in-frame clones, with some not included. Among about 140,000 clones listed, 75% to 90% were seen once. This clone appeared a single time. The sample consisted of peripheral blood, taken on day 0 of AZD1222 vaccination. The sequence was obtained from an adult in good health. The chain employs TRBV29-1 and TRBJ1-2, with 9 bases aligning to TRBD1. CDR3 DNA sequence: TGCAGCGTTGAACAGGGGACAGGGAGGCCTGCGAGTTATGGCTACACCTTC. Translated: CSVEQGTGRPASYGYTF.